The T cell receptor beta chain described here comes from a study of T cells in localized non-small cell lung cancer. This clone has just one count. Its cognate antigen is unknown. Study conclusions and caveats: Patients showing higher blood T cell density tended to see longer overall survival. Clonality peaked in uninvolved adjacent lung rather than tumor. Since sequencing was restricted to only one region of the tumor, intratumor heterogeneity remains a possibility.

Trimming removed 0 bases at V and 1 base at J, with 15 bases between. This CDR3 region has 17 residues. From germline, CDR1 is SGHRS and CDR2 YFSETQ. Sequencing used immunoSEQ multiplex PCR; TCRdb keeps in-frame clones, though not all of them. The sample holds 25,000 to 40,000 clones; approximately 80% are singletons and the top ten take approximately 31%. The rearrangement links TRBV5-1 to TRBJ2-3, with D possibly being TRBD1 or TRBD2 (5 bases each). The source material was peripheral blood, sampled before any cancer treatment. The source is a male donor at least 60 years old with stage II squamous cell lung carcinoma. The chain's CDR3 is CASSLARGAMGTDTQYF. In nucleotides, the CDR3 is TGCGCCAGCAGCTTGGCCAGAGGGGCTATGGGCACAGATACGCAGTATTTT.